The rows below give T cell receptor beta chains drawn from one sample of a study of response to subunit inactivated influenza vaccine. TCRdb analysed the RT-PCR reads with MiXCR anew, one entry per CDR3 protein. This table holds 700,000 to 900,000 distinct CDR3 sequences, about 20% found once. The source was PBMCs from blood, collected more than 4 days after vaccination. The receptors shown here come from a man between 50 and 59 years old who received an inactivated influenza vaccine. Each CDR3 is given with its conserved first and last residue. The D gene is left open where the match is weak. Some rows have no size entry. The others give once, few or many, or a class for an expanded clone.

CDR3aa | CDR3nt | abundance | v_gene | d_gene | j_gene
CASSFGTGDAGDTQYF | TGTGCCAGCAGCTTTGGTACAGGGGATGCGGGAGATACGCAGTATTTT | NA | TRBV7-9 | TRBD1 | TRBJ2-3
CASSDGGTLQFF | TGTGCCAGCAGTGATGGGGGGACTTTGCAGTTCTTC | few | TRBV12-3/TRBV12-4 | NA | TRBJ2-1
CSARSPPSGSKETQYF | TGCAGTGCTAGAAGTCCTCCTAGCGGATCAAAAGAGACCCAGTACTTC | NA | TRBV20-1 | TRBD2 | TRBJ2-5
CSARVAGHPQETQYF | TGCAGTGCTAGAGTGGCAGGGCACCCTCAAGAGACCCAGTACTTC | NA | TRBV20-1 | NA | TRBJ2-5
CSARDPRGIYEQYF | TGCAGTGCTAGAGATCCCAGGGGAATCTACGAGCAGTACTTC | few | TRBV20-1 | NA | TRBJ2-7
CATSDPWTGLSTDTQYF | TGTGCCACCAGTGATCCTTGGACAGGGCTGAGTACAGATACGCAGTATTTT | NA | TRBV24-1 | TRBD1 | TRBJ2-3
CATEIGGKQETQYF | TGTGCCACCGAAATTGGGGGCAAACAAGAGACCCAGTACTTC | NA | TRBV15 | NA | TRBJ2-5
CASSSLAGVKNEQFF | TGTGCCAGCAGCTCGCTAGCGGGGGTTAAGAATGAGCAGTTCTTC | few | TRBV7-2 | TRBD2 | TRBJ2-1
CAISERQPGYTF | TGTGCCATCAGTGAGAGGCAGCCTGGCTACACCTTC | few | TRBV10-3 | NA | TRBJ1-2
CASSFAATDTQYF | TGTGCCAGCAGTTTCGCCGCCACAGATACGCAGTATTTT | few | TRBV12-3/TRBV12-4 | NA | TRBJ2-3
CASSPRTNSPLHF | TGTGCCAGCAGCCCTCGGACGAATTCACCCCTCCACTTT | NA | TRBV28 | NA | TRBJ1-6
CASSYTFLGRGNTIYF | TGCGCCAGCAGCTACACCTTTTTGGGGCGAGGAAACACCATATATTTT | few | TRBV5-1 | NA | TRBJ1-3
CASSLSIDTQYF | TGTGCCAGCAGTTTATCAATTGATACGCAGTATTTT | once | TRBV28 | NA | TRBJ2-3
CASSLGRDDQPQHF | TGCGCCAGCAGCTTGGGCAGGGACGATCAGCCCCAGCATTTT | NA | TRBV5-1 | NA | TRBJ1-5
CASSIGYSYPVRGTEAFF | TGTGCCAGTAGTATAGGTTACAGCTATCCCGTCAGGGGCACTGAAGCTTTCTTT | NA | TRBV19 | NA | TRBJ1-1
CASSLSGTSGYYEQYF | TGTGCCAGCAGCTTATCAGGGACTAGCGGGTACTACGAGCAGTACTTC | NA | TRBV7-2 | TRBD2 | TRBJ2-7
CASSTRDADYEQYF | TGTGCCAGCAGCACCCGGGACGCAGACTACGAGCAGTACTTC | NA | TRBV7-8 | NA | TRBJ2-7
CASSLIGESYEQYF | TGTGCCAGCAGTTTAATAGGGGAGTCCTACGAGCAGTACTTC | few | TRBV27 | NA | TRBJ2-7
CATSDIVSDTQYF | TGTGCCACCAGTGATATAGTATCGGATACGCAGTATTTT | NA | TRBV15 | NA | TRBJ2-3
CASSLDRDRETQYF | TGTGCCAGCAGCCTGGACAGGGACCGAGAGACCCAGTACTTC | few | TRBV4-2 | TRBD1 | TRBJ2-5
CASSSPRTSGGAMFF | TGTGCCAGCAGCTCTCCTCGGACTAGCGGGGGGGCGATGTTCTTC | NA | TRBV9 | TRBD2 | TRBJ2-1
CASSTSGGADTQYF | TGCGCCAGTTCCACTTCGGGGGGAGCAGATACGCAGTATTTT | many | TRBV5-1 | TRBD2 | TRBJ2-3